These 25 T cell receptor beta chains share one sample of origin, sequenced in a study of blood T cell repertoires in COVID-19. Data came from immunoSEQ multiplex PCR; TCRdb stores just in-frame clones and leaves some out. The table has approximately 200,000 clones, 88% seen once. The sequenced sample was peripheral blood. The receptors were gathered from a woman aged 55-70 years with acute or convalescent COVID-19.

J is TRBJ2-6 and V is TRBV12-2; TRBD1 is taken as the D call from the table, unchecked against the DNA. TRBV12-2 corresponds to a pseudogene. The CDR3 covers 19 residues. The CDR3 bases are TGTGCAAGTCGCTTTAAGGTTACAGGGGGTGTGCGGGAGGCCAACGTCCTGACTTTC. This encodes CASRFKVTGGVREANVLTF.

The genes are TRBV28 and TRBJ2-1, with 10 bases identical to TRBD2. The junction had 9 bases not matched to a gene; V was cut back by 5 bases and J by 8 bases. This CDR3 is 15 amino acids long. Germline V gene lookup returns CDR1 MDHEN and CDR2 SYDVKM. This CDR3 reads CASSRWTSGVDEQFF. In DNA form, the CDR3 reads TGTGCCAGCAGTCGGTGGACTAGCGGTGTCGATGAGCAGTTCTTC.

The J gene is TRBJ1-6, the V gene TRBV19; D possibly corresponds to TRBD1 (5 bases). Germline values: CDR1 LNHDA, CDR2 SQIVND (reference sequence). V shed 5 bases and J shed 6 bases, with 11 bases lying between them. This CDR3 contains 14 residues. The chain's CDR3 is CASSVGQTNSPLHF. CDR3 nucleotides: TGTGCCAGTAGTGTTGGACAAACTAATTCACCCCTCCACTTT.

The chain has TRBV13 and TRBJ2-4; D perhaps matches TRBD1 (6 bases). V was clipped by 4 bases and J by 5 bases, with 12 bases between them. CDR1 PRHDT and CDR2 FYEKMQ come from the germline V gene (reference sequence). The CDR3 is made up of 14 amino acids. The CDR3 protein is CASSYGDIENIQYF. CDR3 nucleotide sequence: TGTGCCAGCAGCTACGGGGACATAGAAAACATTCAGTACTTC.

This chain joins TRBV6-5 and TRBJ2-3; TRBD1 matches at 8 bases. With 8 bases clipped from V and 1 base from J, the junction kept 5 bases outside the gene matches. The CDR3 totals 14 residues. CDR1 and CDR2 (germline): MNHEY, SVGAGI. DNA for the CDR3: TGTGCCAGCTTCAGGGGGCCGGGCACAGATACGCAGTATTTT. Its translation: CASFRGPGTDTQYF.

The chain has TRBV28 and TRBJ1-5; 7 bases map to TRBD1. The CDR3 covers 16 residues. V was pared by 4 bases and J by 4 bases, with 10 bases of the junction left unmatched. Germline CDR1 is MDHEN and CDR2 is SYDVKM. For the CDR3, the DNA is TGTGCCAGCAGTTCCCTTTCCGGGACAGTTAATCAGCCCCAGCATTTT. It encodes CASSSLSGTVNQPQHF.

This clone showed up just once. This chain joins TRBV11-2 and TRBJ1-1; possibly TRBD1 for D (6 bases). Germline V gene lookup returns CDR1 SGHAT and CDR2 FQNNGV. V lost 5 bases, J lost 1 base, and 14 bases lay in between. The CDR3 length is 15 residues. The CDR3 region has the DNA TGTGCCAGCAGCCCCCGACAGGATCAGAACACTGAAGCTTTCTTT. It specifies CASSPRQDQNTEAFF.

The table lists this clone with a count of one. This chain uses TRBV5-1 with TRBJ2-2, with D possibly matching TRBD1 (6 bases). V gave up 6 bases and J gave up 4 bases, with 16 bases separating them. Germline loops: CDR1 SGHRS, CDR2 YFSETQ. This CDR3 is 15 amino acids long. CDR3 nucleotides: TGCGCCAGCACTATAGGGACATACCGCACCGGGGAGCTGTTTTTT. It is translated as CASTIGTYRTGELFF.

This chain links TRBV4-1 with TRBJ2-3, with D possibly TRBD2 on 7 matching bases. The V and J ends lost 4 bases and 3 bases respectively, with 17 bases between them. The CDR3 is 16 amino acids. CDR1 MGHRA and CDR2 YSYEKL come from the germline V gene. The CDR3 nucleotides are TGCGCCAGCAGCCCCGAGGGGGGGCGGTGGACAGATACGCAGTATTTT. Protein product: CASSPEGGRWTDTQYF.

This clone was seen more than once but under ten times. The rearrangement joins TRBV11-2 to TRBJ2-1, with D unclear. V was shortened by 7 bases and J by 0 bases, with 13 bases between the two germline ends. Per germline, CDR1 SGHAT and CDR2 FQNNGV. The CDR3 sequence is 15 residues long. CDR3 region: CASTVTVLSYNEQFF. The CDR3, as DNA: TGTGCCAGCACCGTAACGGTCCTCTCCTACAATGAGCAGTTCTTC.

The gene calls are TRBV11-3 and TRBJ2-3; TRBD2 matches at 9 bases. With 0 bases clipped from V and 1 base from J, the junction kept 5 bases outside the gene matches. CDR3 length: 17 amino acids. Per the germline V gene, CDR1 is SGHNT and CDR2 is YENEEA. The CDR3 spells CASSLDSQRGGTDTQYF. CDR3 nucleotides: TGTGCCAGCAGCTTAGATTCCCAGCGGGGGGGCACAGATACGCAGTATTTT.

The chain carries TRBV4-2 and TRBJ1-1, with D possibly being TRBD1 (6 bases). Looked up from germline, CDR1 is LGHNA and CDR2 is YNFKEQ. CDR3 length: 15 residues. Deletions cut 4 bases from V and 4 bases from J, with 16 bases between. The CDR3 DNA reads as TGTGCCAGCAGCCTCACAGGCAAACAGGGCACTGAAGCTTTCTTT. It codes for CASSLTGKQGTEAFF.

The V call is TRBV19, the J call TRBJ1-1; maybe TRBD1 (5 bases). Looked up from germline, CDR1 is LNHDA and CDR2 is SQIVND (reference sequence). V was trimmed by 3 bases and J by 0 bases, leaving 11 bases between them. There are 15 residues in the CDR3. The CDR3 coding sequence is TGTGCCAGTAGTATGGGGCAAAGGTTGAACACTGAAGCTTTCTTT. It translates to CASSMGQRLNTEAFF.

This clone came up once. The chain links TRBV18 to TRBJ2-5; 12 nucleotides match TRBD2. The CDR3 runs to 16 residues. V lost 2 bases and J lost 2; bases outside the gene matches: 3. Looked up from germline, CDR1 is KGHSH and CDR2 is LQKENI. The CDR3 region is CASSPALAGGQETQYF. The CDR3 nucleotides read TGTGCCAGCTCACCAGCACTAGCGGGAGGACAAGAGACCCAGTACTTC.

The J gene is TRBJ2-3, the V gene TRBV5-1, with 14 bases lining up with TRBD2. There are 17 residues in the CDR3. Per germline, CDR1 SGHRS and CDR2 YFSETQ. The trim removed 0 bases at V and 0 bases at J, leaving 0 bases unmatched. For the CDR3, the DNA is TGCGCCAGCAGCTTGGGACTAGCGGGGGGGAGCACAGATACGCAGTATTTT. Its translation is CASSLGLAGGSTDTQYF.

The chain combines TRBV18 with TRBJ1-1; a possible D gene is TRBD1 (6 bases). The CDR3 runs to 13 residues. Per germline, CDR1 KGHSH and CDR2 LQKENI. V gave up 5 bases and J gave up 2 bases, with 9 bases separating them. CDR3 amino acids: CASSADRNTEAFF. The CDR3 DNA reads as TGTGCCAGCTCAGCGGACAGAAACACTGAAGCTTTCTTT.

The V gene is TRBV7-9, the J gene TRBJ1-2; a weak D match, TRBD1 (6 bases). The ends were cut back, 5 bases at V and 7 bases at J, with 23 bases in the middle. Germline values: CDR1 SEHNR, CDR2 FQNEAQ (reference sequence). The CDR3 consists of 16 residues. The CDR3 region has the DNA TGTGCCAGCAGCCCACACGGTACGGACTTAGGGGGTGGCTACACCTTC. It codes for CASSPHGTDLGGGYTF.

V gene TRBV12-3 or TRBV12-4 combines with J gene TRBJ1-3; D unclear. The CDR3 is 13 residues long. The germline V and J ends were trimmed by 7 bases and 1 base, with 8 bases remaining between them. Here the CDR3 DNA reads TGTGCCAGCAACATCCTTTCTGGAAACACCATATATTTT. Its translation is CASNILSGNTIYF.

V gene TRBV28 combines with J gene TRBJ1-2, with D perhaps matching TRBD1 (6 bases). V was trimmed by 0 bases and J by 2 bases, leaving 10 bases between them. The CDR3 has 15 amino acids. Germline CDR1 reads MDHEN; CDR2 reads SYDVKM. The CDR3 loop reads CASSLWRQGNYGYTF. For the CDR3, the DNA is TGTGCCAGCAGTTTATGGCGTCAGGGGAACTATGGCTACACCTTC.

This sequence joins TRBV2 and TRBJ2-5; 10 bases are a match to TRBD2. V gave up 4 bases and J gave up 5 bases; unmatched junction bases: 10. In germline, CDR1 is SNHLY, CDR2 FYNNEI. This CDR3 has 16 amino acids. The CDR3: CASSAGKRGGAETQYF. As DNA, the CDR3 is TGTGCCAGCAGTGCCGGGAAGCGGGGGGGCGCGGAGACCCAGTACTTC.

This rearrangement joins TRBV10-2 to TRBJ1-5, with a tentative D call TRBD1 (5 bases). CDR1 and CDR2 (germline): WSHSY, SAAADI. The CDR3 covers 14 residues. The V gene lost 4 bases and the J gene lost 4 bases, with 11 bases spanning the gap. In DNA, the CDR3 is TGCGCCAGCAGTGTTGGCAGGGCAAATCAGCCCCAGCATTTT. Amino acid sequence: CASSVGRANQPQHF.

CDR3 nucleotide sequence: TGCGCCAGCAGCCCGAGGACAGGAATTTTCGGCTACACCTTC. It codes for CASSPRTGIFGYTF. The rearrangement links TRBV5-1 to TRBJ1-2; 7 nucleotides align to TRBD1. The CDR3 loop spans 14 amino acids. Germline V gene data show CDR1 as SGHRS and CDR2 as YFSETQ. The trim removed 4 bases at V and 8 bases at J, leaving 11 bases unmatched.

This clone was found once. The rearrangement uses TRBV6-6 and TRBJ1-1; 8 bases agree with TRBD1. The germline CDR1 and CDR2 sequences are MNHNY and SVGAGI (reference sequence). J was trimmed by 1 base and V by 5 bases; bases with no gene match: 12. The CDR3 is made up of 17 amino acids. This chain's CDR3 is CASSPQQGGRTNTEAFF. In DNA form, the CDR3 reads TGTGCCAGCAGTCCACAACAGGGGGGCAGGACGAACACTGAAGCTTTCTTT.

The V gene is TRBV7-2, the J gene TRBJ2-7; D is possibly TRBD2 (6 bases). Looked up from germline, CDR1 is SGHTA and CDR2 is FQGNSA. CDR3 length: 16 residues. V lost 5 bases and J 1 base, leaving 18 bases between the germline ends. The CDR3 loop reads CASSGTGTPRSYEQYF. DNA for the CDR3: TGTGCCAGCAGCGGGACCGGGACTCCTCGGTCCTACGAGCAGTACTTC. Using reference TRBV7-2 and TRBJ2-7 for the parts outside the CDR3, the full variable domain is GAGVSQSPSNKVTEKGKDVELRCDPISGHTALYWYRQSLGQGLEFLIYFQGNSAPDKSGLPSDRFSAERTGGSVSTLTIQRTQQEDSAVYLCASSGTGTPRSYEQYFGPGTRLTVT.

The rearrangement joins TRBV6-8 to TRBJ1-1; D remains unclear. The CDR3 runs to 14 residues. Germline V lookup: CDR1 MNHGY, CDR2 SAAAGT. The ends were cut back, 0 bases at V and 1 base at J, with 6 bases in the middle. This CDR3 is CASSYSRGNTEAFF. The CDR3 DNA is TGTGCCAGCAGTTACTCGAGAGGGAACACTGAAGCTTTCTTT.